Described below is a single TCR beta chain sequence and its context. This specimen comes from a study of T cells in Graves' hyperthyroidism and ophthalmopathy. RNA transcripts yielded amplified TCR beta CDR3 regions. RT-PCR in the first round (using the HTBI primer set) targeted the TCR CDR3. One entry per CDR3 protein, called by TCRdb with MiXCR from the multiplex PCR reads. Of about 500,000 distinct CDR3 sequences in the sample, 40% to 55% are singletons; the top ten hold 35% to 50%. The source is an adult woman with Graves' disease, either hyperthyroidism or ophthalmopathy (not recorded which). The sequencing input was peripheral blood or thyroid tissue (not recorded which).

The CDR3 DNA follows: TGCAGTGCTAGCGGACAGGGAGAGTATTCACCCCTCCACTTT. This sequence encodes CSASGQGEYSPLHF. The chain couples TRBV20-1 to TRBJ1-6; TRBD1 matches 8 bases. The germline V gene has CDR1 DFQATT and CDR2 SNEGSKA (reference sequence). V trimming: 3 bases; J trimming: 8 bases; junction bases outside the gene matches: 6. The CDR3 is 14 amino acids.